This T cell receptor (beta chain) was sequenced for a study of response to subunit inactivated influenza vaccine. TCRdb analysed the RT-PCR reads with MiXCR anew, one entry per CDR3 protein. The profile shows a few hundred thousand distinct CDR3 sequences, about 11% of them singletons. This clonotype was found a few times. CDR1 and CDR2 from the germline V gene are MNHEY and SVGAGI. This CDR3 spans 17 amino acids. Trimming removed 0 bases at V and 0 bases at J, with 15 bases between. This same sample was also taken into another study, of T cells expressing NK-cell markers. That paper states: cDNA encoding TCR beta was synthesized via 5'RACE template switching incorporating UMIs. Repertoire data for TCR beta were derived from sorted T cells (CD3+CD56+NKG2C+, CD3+CD56+NKG2C- and CD3+CD56-NKG2C+). Seven of the eight sequenced donors were classified as HCMV-seropositive, and one was classified as seronegative. An anti-gamma-delta TCR antibody confined sorting to alpha-beta TCR T cells across several of the experiments.

The sequence was collected from a middle-aged man who received an inactivated influenza vaccine. The source material was PBMCs from blood, sampled on the day of vaccination. The rearrangement joins TRBV6-5 to TRBJ2-7; perhaps TRBD1 as D (9 bases). CDR3 in DNA: TGTGCCAGCAGTTACTCTAGCGGGACAGGGTTCTCCTACGAGCAGTACTTC. Translation gives CASSYSSGTGFSYEQYF.